The T cell receptor beta chain under discussion was sequenced for a study of CXCR3-negative and CXCR3-positive naive CD8 T cells. Whole-study findings and limits: Comparison of naive cells showed more hydrophobic TRB CDR3s in CXCR3-positive than in CXCR3-negative naive cells. Both naive subsets, CXCR3-negative and CXCR3-positive, displayed similar TRBV-TRBJ usage, unlike memory cells. TRB CDR3 properties were used to infer TCR strength, and surface CD5 was comparable between naive subsets.

Looked up from germline, CDR1 is SEHNR and CDR2 is FQNEAQ (reference sequence). The CDR3 consists of 19 residues. Per CD8+ T cell subset, triplicate sorts of some 280,000 cells each were done. About this clonotype: What it recognizes is unknown.

UMI-labeled 5' RACE TRB cDNA libraries were prepared from the cells. TCRdb derives one entry per CDR3 protein from the 5' RACE reads, leaving out DNA. The table lists 120,000 or so distinct CDR3 sequences. The receptor's source is a human donor in good health. Some clones in this sample may be carry-over from other donors' samples. The chain employs TRBV7-9 and TRBJ2-3; TCRdb proposes TRBD2, but this gene call is untestable without DNA. Material: naive CXCR3+ CD8+ T cells from blood. Subset noted: CD45RO-CCR7+CD27+CD95- naive CD8+ T cells expressing CXCR3 (TNR3+). CDR3 protein: CASSLPHLGIAYPTDTQYF.